Below are 16 T cell receptor beta chains sequenced from a single sample in a study of Ad26.COV2.S vaccination and SARS-CoV-2 variants. Treatment of the sample: about 20 received Ad26.COV2.S at low or high dose, single or two shots; 5 received placebo; per-sample allocation not given. Sample collection was performed on day 63 after the first vaccine or placebo injection. TCRdb keeps only in-frame clones here, not all; method: immunoSEQ multiplex PCR. The data show 430,000 or so clones, approximately 89% seen once. The sample consisted of peripheral blood, taken in a trial of Ad26.COV2.S vaccine versus placebo. The receptors derive from a person between 18 and 65 years old who received the Ad26.COV2.S COVID-19 vaccine or a placebo.

This clone was seen a few times. The CDR3 DNA is TGTGCCAGCAGCGTCACCGGGGTCACTGAAGCTTTCTTT. Protein product: CASSVTGVTEAFF. V is TRBV2 and J is TRBJ1-1; no clear D. From germline, CDR1 is SNHLY and CDR2 FYNNEI. This CDR3 is built from 13 residues. Deletions cut 6 bases from V and 4 bases from J, with 12 bases between.

V and J are TRBV4-2 and TRBJ2-1, with 8 bases lining up with TRBD2. Germline trimming cut 3 bases from V and 7 bases from J; bases unmatched to any gene: 11. The V gene's germline CDR1 is LGHNA and CDR2 YNFKEQ. This CDR3 spans 16 amino acids. The CDR3 coding sequence is TGTGCCAGCAGCCACCTCGGGACTAGGGGAGATAATGAGCAGTTCTTC. Protein sequence: CASSHLGTRGDNEQFF.

The chain links TRBV11-3 to TRBJ2-3; D call uncertain. The CDR3 is 11 amino acids. Germline V gene data show CDR1 as SGHNT and CDR2 as YENEEA. V was cut by 5 bases and J by 6 bases, with 6 bases left in between. In DNA, the CDR3 is TGTGCCAGCAGCCTAGTGGATACGCAGTATTTT. Translated: CASSLVDTQYF.

V gene TRBV11-3 combines with J gene TRBJ1-4; D gene unclear. CDR1 is SGHNT, CDR2 YENEEA, per germline. V lost 5 bases, J lost 7 bases, and 17 bases lay in between. The CDR3 runs to 15 residues. CDR3 sequence (DNA): TGTGCCAGCAGCCCAAGCCTGGCCTCGGGTGAAAAACTGTTTTTT. Protein product: CASSPSLASGEKLFF.

The chain links TRBV7-2 to TRBJ2-3; 11 bases line up with TRBD2. J lost 11 bases, V lost 0 bases, and 4 bases had no gene match. The CDR3 spans 14 residues. Germline-derived CDR1 and CDR2 are SGHTA and FQGNSA. The CDR3 region has the DNA TGTGCCAGCAGCTTAGCCCTAGCGGGGGGCCTGCAGTATTTT. The encoded protein is CASSLALAGGLQYF.

V usage is TRBV5-6 and J usage is TRBJ2-7; D unresolved. The ends were cut back, 4 bases at V and 2 bases at J, with 13 bases in the middle. The germline gives CDR1 SGHDT, CDR2 YYEEEE. This CDR3 contains 14 residues. This chain's CDR3 is CASSIGSIAYEQYF. The CDR3 bases are TGTGCCAGCAGCATAGGGTCCATCGCCTACGAGCAGTACTTC. Full variable domain (outside the CDR3, taken from reference TRBV5-6 and TRBJ2-7): DAGVTQSPTHLIKTRGQQVTLRCSPKSGHDTVSWYQQALGQGPQFIFQYYEEEERQRGNFPDRFSGHQFPNYSSELNVNALLLGDSALYLCASSIGSIAYEQYFGPGTRLTVT.

This sequence joins TRBV4-3 and TRBJ1-4, with no clear D. Trimming removed 1 base at V and 0 bases at J, with 15 bases between. The CDR3 has 18 amino acids. Germline CDR1 is LGHNA and CDR2 is YSLEER. CDR3 sequence reads: CASSQVNLGSATNEKLFF. CDR3 DNA sequence: TGCGCCAGCAGCCAAGTCAATTTAGGGAGTGCAACTAATGAAAAACTGTTTTTT.

The chain is built from TRBV9 and TRBJ2-3; 7 nucleotides align to TRBD1. Trimming at V came to 4 bases and at J to 5 bases, leaving 7 bases not matched to a gene. Germline V gene data show CDR1 as SGDLS and CDR2 as YYNGEE. The CDR3 extends over 14 amino acids. CDR3 nucleotide sequence: TGTGCCAGCAGCCTACAGGGGCAGGGAGATACGCAGTATTTT. Its protein is CASSLQGQGDTQYF.

The V call is TRBV18, the J call TRBJ2-7, with a weak D call TRBD2 (5 bases). The CDR3 sequence is 14 residues long. Looked up from germline, CDR1 is KGHSH and CDR2 is LQKENI. The germline V and J ends were trimmed by 4 bases and 5 bases, with 15 bases remaining between them. The CDR3 DNA reads TGTGCCAGCTCACTATCGCCGAGGGTCCACGAGCAGTACTTC. It yields the protein CASSLSPRVHEQYF.

The genes are TRBV9 and TRBJ2-3; D unresolved. V was shortened by 5 bases and J by 3 bases, with 7 bases between the two germline ends. CDR1 and CDR2 (germline): SGDLS, YYNGEE. The CDR3 consists of 12 residues. The CDR3 coding sequence is TGTGCCAGCAGTAGAACGACAGATACGCAGTATTTT. Translation: CASSRTTDTQYF.

This clone was seen just once. The rearrangement links TRBV18 to TRBJ1-5; 10 bases are a match to TRBD1. The CDR3 sequence is 12 residues long. Germline V CDR1 and CDR2: KGHSH, LQKENI. Trimming cost V 3 bases and J 16 bases; bases outside gene matches: 6. The CDR3 DNA is TGTGCCAGCTCACCGGGACAGGGGCTCCTCCATTTT. Translating gives CASSPGQGLLHF. Full variable domain (rest looked up from reference TRBV18 and TRBJ1-5): NAGVMQNPRHLVRRRGQEARLRCSPMKGHSHVYWYRQLPEEGLKFMVYLQKENIIDESGMPKERFSAEFPKEGPSILRIQQVVRGDSAAYFCASSPGQGLLHFGDGTRLSIL.

The chain employs TRBV29-1 and TRBJ2-1; 7 nucleotides line up with TRBD2. V shed 7 bases and J 6 bases; nucleotides not matched to a gene: 6. Germline CDR1 SQVTM, CDR2 ANQGSEA. There are 12 residues in the CDR3. The CDR3: CSASPSGNEQFF. For the CDR3, the DNA is TGCAGCGCATCTCCTAGCGGCAATGAGCAGTTCTTC.

J is TRBJ1-4 and V is TRBV5-1, with 10 bases lining up with TRBD1. Per germline, CDR1 SGHRS and CDR2 YFSETQ. V was clipped by 4 bases and J by 8 bases; unmatched bases: 5. The CDR3 loop spans 14 amino acids. The CDR3 DNA reads TGCGCCAGCAGCCACGGGACAGGGGAGGAAAAACTGTTTTTT. Translated: CASSHGTGEEKLFF.

This chain links TRBV6-1 with TRBJ1-5; a weak D match, TRBD1 (5 bases). This CDR3 contains 13 residues. With 0 bases removed from V and 9 bases from J, the gap between germline ends came to 9 bases. CDR1 and CDR2 from the germline V gene are MNHNS and SASEGT. This CDR3 reads CASSEAYRLPQHF. In nucleotides, the CDR3 is TGTGCCAGCAGTGAAGCTTACAGGCTGCCCCAGCATTTT.

The chain is built from TRBV6-2 or TRBV6-3 and TRBJ1-5; D may be TRBD1 (6 bases). The CDR3 is 15 amino acids. Per the germline V gene, CDR1 is MNHEY and CDR2 is SVGEGT. The ends were cut back, 5 bases at V and 3 bases at J, with 14 bases in the middle. The CDR3 nucleotides read TGTGCCAGCAGTCGTCCGGACAGTTTCAATCAGCCCCAGCATTTT. Translation: CASSRPDSFNQPQHF.

The J gene is TRBJ2-5, the V gene TRBV27; maybe TRBD1 (5 bases). V dropped 5 bases and J dropped 2 bases, with 9 bases sitting between them. CDR1 is MNHEY, CDR2 SMNVEV, per germline (reference sequence). CDR3 length equals 13 residues. The CDR3 region has the DNA TGTGCCAGCAGTCCAAGGACACAAGAGACCCAGTACTTC. It codes for CASSPRTQETQYF.